This entry concerns a single T cell receptor beta chain. RNA transcripts were the template, and TCR beta CDR3 regions were amplified from them. HTBI primers served in a first-round RT-PCR, which a second-round multiplex PCR followed. MiXCR, applied by TCRdb to the multiplex PCR reads, yields one record per CDR3 protein. The data hold 350,000 to 450,000 distinct CDR3 sequences, with about 16% observed a single time. CDR1 and CDR2 (germline): MNHEY, SVGEGT. The CDR3 consists of 18 residues. Trimming at V came to 6 bases and at J to 3 bases, leaving 10 bases not matched to a gene. The data were obtained in a study of Graves' ophthalmopathy and Graves' hyperthyroidism. The wider study: Researchers obtained peripheral blood at initial diagnosis, before any treatment had begun.

The chain is built from TRBV6-2 or TRBV6-3 and TRBJ2-2, with 13 bases matching TRBD2. The TCR comes from a woman aged 18-30 years with Graves' ophthalmopathy. The sample consisted of peripheral blood. In DNA form, the CDR3 reads TGTGCCAGCAGCGGGACTAGCGGGAAAGCGCGGGACACCGGGGAGCTGTTTTTT. Residues: CASSGTSGKARDTGELFF.